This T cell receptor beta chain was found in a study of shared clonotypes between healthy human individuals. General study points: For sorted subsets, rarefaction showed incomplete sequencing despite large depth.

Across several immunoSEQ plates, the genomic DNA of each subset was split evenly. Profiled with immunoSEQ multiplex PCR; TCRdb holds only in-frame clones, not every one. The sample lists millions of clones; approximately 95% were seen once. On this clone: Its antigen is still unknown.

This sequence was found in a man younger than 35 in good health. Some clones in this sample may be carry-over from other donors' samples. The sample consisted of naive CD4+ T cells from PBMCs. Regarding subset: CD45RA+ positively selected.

The CDR3 nucleotides read TGTGCCAGCAGTTCAGGACAGGGGGCGAGATTTGCCTACGAGCAGTACTTC. The encoded protein is CASSSGQGARFAYEQYF. This chain joins TRBV27 and TRBJ2-7; 11 nucleotides line up with TRBD1. In germline, CDR1 is MNHEY, CDR2 SMNVEV (reference sequence). The ends lost 4 bases at V and 2 bases at J; junction bases unmatched: 10. This CDR3 region has 17 residues.